These T cell receptor beta chains were read from a single sample in a study of T cell repertoires in cytomegalovirus infection. One entry per CDR3 protein, called by TCRdb with MiXCR from the reads. This table has more than 150,000 distinct CDR3 sequences, about a quarter appearing once. Input material: PBMCs. Receptors originate from a human donor in good health (CMV status not recorded). Some clones in this sample may be carry-over from other donors' samples. CDR3s include the opening cysteine and the closing phenylalanine or tryptophan. Only part of the rows carry a size: once, few, many, or a class if the clone is expanded.

V	length	J	size	CDR3
TRBV28	14	TRBJ1-1	NA	CASSIHSQGTEAFF
TRBV5-1	14	TRBJ2-1	NA	CASSFGFSYNEQFF
TRBV12-3/TRBV12-4	14	TRBJ2-1	many	CASQAEQTYNEQFF
TRBV29-1	13	TRBJ2-5	NA	CSETTGGGETQYF
TRBV5-1	14	TRBJ1-1	NA	CASSSRTGGTEAFF
TRBV11-2	14	TRBJ2-2	few	CASSLELDTGELFF
TRBV19	14	TRBJ1-1	many	CASRLGPTYTEAFF
TRBV20-1	12	TRBJ2-5	NA	CSASQGAGTQYF
TRBV5-1	15	TRBJ2-5	NA	CASSFLGDSQETQYF
TRBV28	14	TRBJ2-1	NA	CASSPTDRGNEQFF
TRBV4-3	15	TRBJ2-3	NA	CASSQRTSLTDTQYF
TRBV29-1	14	TRBJ1-3	few	CSASGTGSGNTIYF
TRBV6-4	14	TRBJ2-3	NA	CASSPSGATDTQYF
TRBV11-1	15	TRBJ2-1	few	CASSLLADSYNEQFF
TRBV4-1	14	TRBJ2-1	NA	CASRHIGGANEQFF
TRBV13	14	TRBJ2-7	NA	CASSLGGASGEQYF
TRBV7-2	15	TRBJ2-7	many	CASSGPGLAAYEQYF
TRBV28	14	TRBJ1-1	many	CASRVQGRNTEAFF
TRBV5-4	16	TRBJ2-7	NA	CASSIRGQGSSYEQYF
TRBV5-1	13	TRBJ2-7	NA	CASSLADPYEQYF
TRBV20-1	15	TRBJ1-5	few	CSARDRGGFNQPQHF
TRBV29-1	15	TRBJ1-5	few	CSVTTGARSNQPQHF
TRBV10-3	13	TRBJ2-7	few	CAISESGPYEQYF
TRBV28	15	TRBJ1-6	NA	CASSSIGQGGSPLHF
TRBV7-2	14	TRBJ2-3	few	CASSLAPATDTQYF
TRBV7-2	15	TRBJ1-2	few	CASSLGQGARRGYTF
TRBV12-3/TRBV12-4	16	TRBJ2-1	NA	CASSGGGAGSHNEQFF
TRBV7-2	14	TRBJ2-7	NA	CASSLAAGVEEQYF
TRBV5-4	14	TRBJ2-7	few	CASSWGDSSYEQYF
TRBV7-9	14	TRBJ1-6	NA	CASSPGIPGSPLHF
TRBV7-2	17	TRBJ2-5	many	CASSLAGTRSPQETQYF
TRBV15	11	TRBJ2-2	few	CATSSSEELFF
TRBV4-3	13	TRBJ2-5	few	CASSRVMQETQYF
TRBV7-2	16	TRBJ2-6	NA	CASRGLGMHGANVLTF
TRBV7-9	12	TRBJ2-5	few	CASRNREETQYF
TRBV4-1	15	TRBJ2-7	NA	CASSSPGGQAYEQYF
TRBV7-2	15	TRBJ2-1	NA	CASSSPGLAGSEQFF
TRBV5-6	14	TRBJ2-7	NA	CASSGLGTSYEQYF
TRBV6-5	14	TRBJ1-1	NA	CASSYATGWTEAFF
TRBV27	14	TRBJ1-2	many	CASSFMGGGYGYTF
TRBV19	15	TRBJ2-2	NA	CASGTSGGKTGELFF
TRBV20-1	17	TRBJ2-1	NA	CSAPRTSGRESYNEQFF
TRBV19	18	TRBJ2-6	NA	CASSIAGQVYSGANVLTF
TRBV7-6	14	TRBJ2-5	NA	CASSSGTFQETQYF
TRBV7-2	11	TRBJ2-7	many	CASSSSIVAYF
TRBV28	15	TRBJ1-1	few	CACNPLRLMNTEAFF
TRBV7-8	14	TRBJ2-3	many	CASVPTVVTDTQYF
TRBV6-5	13	TRBJ1-1	few	CASKGTLNTEAFF
TRBV28	15	TRBJ2-1	few	CASSFIGGYGNEQFF
TRBV6-5	13	TRBJ1-5	NA	CASSYSVNQPQHF
TRBV29-1	13	TRBJ2-5	NA	CSVGPSQMETQYF
TRBV9	16	TRBJ2-7	NA	CASSVGGLGNLYEQYF
TRBV7-2	13	TRBJ2-7	many	CASSPVNSYEQYF
TRBV25-1	14	TRBJ1-6	few	CASRQQGYNSPLHF
TRBV12-3/TRBV12-4	15	TRBJ2-1	NA	CASTKGLAVPNEQFF
TRBV28	14	TRBJ1-6	few	CASSEAGGNSPLHF
TRBV13	13	TRBJ2-5	NA	CASSSRLQETQYF